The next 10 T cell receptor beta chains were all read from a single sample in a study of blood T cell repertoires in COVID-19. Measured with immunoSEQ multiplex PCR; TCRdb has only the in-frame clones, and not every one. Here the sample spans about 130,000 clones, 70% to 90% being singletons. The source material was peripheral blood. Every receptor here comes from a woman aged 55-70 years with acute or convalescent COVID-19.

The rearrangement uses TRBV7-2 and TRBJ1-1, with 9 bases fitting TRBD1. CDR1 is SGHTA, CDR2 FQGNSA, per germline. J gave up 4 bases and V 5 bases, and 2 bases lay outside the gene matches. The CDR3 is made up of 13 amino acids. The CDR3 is CASSGDRVTEAFF. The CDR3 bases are TGTGCCAGCAGCGGGGACAGGGTCACTGAAGCTTTCTTT.

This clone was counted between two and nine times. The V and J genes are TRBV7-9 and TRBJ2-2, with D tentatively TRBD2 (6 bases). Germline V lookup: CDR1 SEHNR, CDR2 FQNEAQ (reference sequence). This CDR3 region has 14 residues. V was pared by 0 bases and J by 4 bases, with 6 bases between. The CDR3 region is CASSLAGGTGELFF. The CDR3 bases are TGTGCCAGCAGCTTAGCGGGGGGCACCGGGGAGCTGTTTTTT. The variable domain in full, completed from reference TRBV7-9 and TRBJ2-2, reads DTGVSQNPRHKITKRGQNVTFRCDPISEHNRLYWYRQTLGQGPEFLTYFQNEAQLEKSRLLSDRFSAERPKGSFSTLEIQRTEQGDSAMYLCASSLAGGTGELFFGEGSRLTVL.

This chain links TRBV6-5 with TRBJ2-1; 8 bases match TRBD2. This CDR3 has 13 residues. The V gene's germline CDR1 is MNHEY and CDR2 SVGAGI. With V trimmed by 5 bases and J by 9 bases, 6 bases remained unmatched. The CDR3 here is CASSSGSKSEQFF. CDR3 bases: TGTGCCAGCAGTAGCGGGAGTAAAAGTGAGCAGTTCTTC.

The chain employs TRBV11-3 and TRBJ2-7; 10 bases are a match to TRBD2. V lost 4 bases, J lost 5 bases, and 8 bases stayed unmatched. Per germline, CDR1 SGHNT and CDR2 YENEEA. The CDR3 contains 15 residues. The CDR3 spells CASSSSSGSGNEQYV. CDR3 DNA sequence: TGTGCCAGCAGCTCCTCTAGCGGGAGTGGGAACGAGCAGTACGTC.

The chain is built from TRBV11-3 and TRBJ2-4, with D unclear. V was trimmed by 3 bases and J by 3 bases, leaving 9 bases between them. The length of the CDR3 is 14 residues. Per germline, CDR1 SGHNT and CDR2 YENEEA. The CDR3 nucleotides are TGTGCCAGCAGCTTTGGGCTGGGCAAAAACATTCAGTACTTC. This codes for CASSFGLGKNIQYF.

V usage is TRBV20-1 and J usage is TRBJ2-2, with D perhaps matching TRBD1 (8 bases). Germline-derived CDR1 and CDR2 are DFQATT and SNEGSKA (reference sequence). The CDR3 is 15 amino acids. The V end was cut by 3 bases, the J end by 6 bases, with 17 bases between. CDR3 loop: CSASPGGGRSGELFF. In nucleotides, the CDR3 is TGCAGTGCTAGTCCAGGGGGCGGGAGATCCGGGGAGCTGTTTTTT.

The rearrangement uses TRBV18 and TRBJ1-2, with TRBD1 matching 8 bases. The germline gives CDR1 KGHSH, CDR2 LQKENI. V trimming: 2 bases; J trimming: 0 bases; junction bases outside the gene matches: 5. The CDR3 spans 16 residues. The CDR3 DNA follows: TGTGCCAGCTCACCAAACCCGACAGGGGCTAACTATGGCTACACCTTC. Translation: CASSPNPTGANYGYTF.

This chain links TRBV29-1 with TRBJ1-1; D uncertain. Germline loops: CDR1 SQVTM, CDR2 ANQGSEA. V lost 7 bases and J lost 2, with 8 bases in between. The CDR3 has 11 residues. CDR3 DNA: TGCAGCGCTTCGCGCAACACTGAAGCTTTCTTT. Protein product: CSASRNTEAFF. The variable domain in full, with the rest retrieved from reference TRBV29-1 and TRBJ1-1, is SAVISQKPSRDICQRGTSLTIQCQVDSQVTMMFWYRQQPGQSLTLIATANQGSEATYESGFVIDKFPISRPNLTFSTLTVSNMSPEDSSIYLCSASRNTEAFFGQGTRLTVV.

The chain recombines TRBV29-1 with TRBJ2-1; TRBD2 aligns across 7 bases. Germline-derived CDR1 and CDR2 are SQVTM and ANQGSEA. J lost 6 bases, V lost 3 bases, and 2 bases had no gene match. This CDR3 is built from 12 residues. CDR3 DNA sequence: TGCAGCGTTGATCCTAGCGGCAATGAGCAGTTCTTC. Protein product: CSVDPSGNEQFF.

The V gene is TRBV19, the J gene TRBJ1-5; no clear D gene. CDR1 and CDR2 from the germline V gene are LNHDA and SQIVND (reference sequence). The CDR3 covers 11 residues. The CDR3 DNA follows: TGTGGTCGTCTCAGCAATCAGCCCCAGCATTTT. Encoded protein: CGRLSNQPQHF.